A single T cell receptor beta chain is shown here with its context. The data were taken from a study of blood T cell repertoires in COVID-19. Here immunoSEQ multiplex PCR was the method, and the copy in TCRdb shows in-frame clones only, minus some. Seen here are about 200,000 clones, about 80% observed once, and the top ten hold 6.9%. The receptor was derived from a human donor with acute or convalescent COVID-19. The donor label of this sample is uncertain. Material: peripheral blood.

CDR3: CASSSSGTEAFF. In DNA form, the CDR3 reads TGTGCCAGCAGCAGTTCGGGCACTGAAGCTTTCTTT. This rearrangement joins TRBV7-9 to TRBJ1-1; D gene unclear. V was cut by 5 bases and J by 4 bases, with 8 bases left in between. Germline V gene data show CDR1 as SEHNR and CDR2 as FQNEAQ (reference sequence). The CDR3 consists of 12 residues. The full variable domain, completed using reference TRBV7-9 and TRBJ1-1, is DTGVSQNPRHKITKRGQNVTFRCDPISEHNRLYWYRQTLGQGPEFLTYFQNEAQLEKSRLLSDRFSAERPKGSFSTLEIQRTEQGDSAMYLCASSSSGTEAFFGQGTRLTVV.